A selection of T cell receptor beta chains follows, all from one sample in a study of cytomegalovirus exposure and HLA in healthy donors. The protocol was immunoSEQ multiplex PCR, while the TCRdb copy is restricted to in-frame clones and leaves out a portion. Among hundreds of thousands of clones, more than 80% were seen once, and the ten largest hold 0.8% to 0.85%. Sequencing used PBMCs. All receptors come from a woman under 30 in good health and CMV-seronegative. The CDR3 runs from the conserved cysteine through the conserved F or W. D genes are given only for firm matches. Clone sizes are given selectively: once, few, many, or a class where the clone is expanded.

J: TRBJ1-2
size: NA
D: TRBD1
V: TRBV6-4
CDR3: CASSGWDRGFYGYTF
DNA: TGTGCCAGCAGTGGATGGGACAGGGGGTTCTATGGCTACACCTTC

J: TRBJ1-5
size: NA
D: NA
V: TRBV5-5
CDR3: CASSFQLGLNQPQHF
DNA: TGTGCCAGCAGCTTTCAACTGGGCCTCAATCAGCCCCAGCATTTT

J: TRBJ2-3
size: NA
D: TRBD1
V: TRBV6-1
CDR3: CASSSLDRATDTQYF
DNA: TGTGCCAGCAGTTCTTTGGACAGGGCCACAGATACGCAGTATTTT

J: TRBJ1-2
size: NA
D: TRBD1
V: TRBV27
CDR3: CASSHPGTGAGGYTF
DNA: TGTGCCAGCAGTCACCCAGGGACAGGCGCGGGAGGCTACACCTTC

J: TRBJ2-1
size: NA
D: TRBD2
V: TRBV27
CDR3: CASSPRDSVRTRYNEQFF
DNA: TGTGCCAGCAGTCCAAGGGATAGCGTACGGACTAGATACAATGAGCAGTTCTTC

J: TRBJ2-2
size: NA
D: NA
V: TRBV29-1
CDR3: CSVEYGGGPNTGELFF
DNA: TGCAGCGTTGAATATGGGGGGGGCCCGAACACCGGGGAGCTGTTTTTT

J: TRBJ1-2
size: NA
D: TRBD1
V: TRBV5-1
CDR3: CASSLRSGTGGDYGYTF
DNA: TGCGCCAGCAGCTTGCGATCCGGGACAGGGGGGGACTATGGCTACACCTTC

J: TRBJ2-1
size: NA
D: TRBD1
V: TRBV7-6
CDR3: CASSQPGQGVGEQFF
DNA: TGTGCCAGCAGCCAGCCGGGACAGGGGGTTGGTGAGCAGTTCTTC

J: TRBJ2-6
size: NA
D: NA
V: TRBV6-6
CDR3: CASSTSTSGANVLTF
DNA: TGTGCCAGCAGTACATCCACATCTGGGGCCAACGTCCTGACTTTC

J: TRBJ2-3
size: NA
D: NA
V: TRBV6-1
CDR3: CASSPLGDNTQYF
DNA: TGTGCCAGCAGCCCCTTGGGGGACAATACGCAGTATTTT

J: TRBJ1-2
size: NA
D: NA
V: TRBV28
CDR3: CASSFSDPGSYGYTF
DNA: TGTGCCAGCAGTTTCTCGGACCCTGGGAGCTATGGCTACACCTTC

J: TRBJ2-3
size: NA
D: NA
V: TRBV28
CDR3: CASSLRASTQYF
DNA: TGTGCCAGCAGTTTACGGGCTAGCACGCAGTATTTT

J: TRBJ2-1
size: few
D: NA
V: TRBV6-5
CDR3: CASSVAGYDEQFF
DNA: TGTGCCAGCAGTGTCGCAGGGTACGATGAGCAGTTCTTC

J: TRBJ2-3
size: NA
D: NA
V: TRBV30
CDR3: CAWGGTGGAVYF
DNA: TGTGCCTGGGGAGGGACCGGGGGTGCAGTCTATTTT

J: TRBJ2-1
size: NA
D: NA
V: TRBV25-1
CDR3: CASSLSYNEQFF
DNA: TGTGCCAGCAGTCTCTCCTACAATGAGCAGTTCTTC

J: TRBJ2-1
size: NA
D: NA
V: TRBV6-6
CDR3: CASRRANEQFF
DNA: TGTGCCAGCAGGAGGGCCAATGAGCAGTTCTTC

J: TRBJ1-2
size: NA
D: NA
V: TRBV7-9
CDR3: CASSSRGPNYGYTF
DNA: TGTGCCAGCAGCTCAAGAGGGCCGAACTATGGCTACACCTTC

J: TRBJ2-4
size: many
D: NA
V: TRBV10-3
CDR3: CAISESTDSPAKNIQYF
DNA: TGTGCCATCAGTGAGTCGACCGACAGCCCAGCCAAAAACATTCAGTACTTC

J: TRBJ2-5
size: NA
D: TRBD2
V: TRBV29-1
CDR3: CSVDSGEVVQETQYF
DNA: TGCAGCGTTGATAGCGGGGAGGTGGTCCAAGAGACCCAGTACTTC

J: TRBJ2-7
size: NA
D: TRBD2
V: TRBV28
CDR3: CASSPRTSGRYEQYF
DNA: TGTGCCAGCAGTCCCCGGACTAGCGGGAGATACGAGCAGTACTTC

J: TRBJ2-7
size: NA
D: NA
V: TRBV27
CDR3: CASRIFTGFGEQYF
DNA: TGTGCCAGCAGGATCTTCACAGGGTTTGGCGAGCAGTACTTC

J: TRBJ1-2
size: NA
D: NA
V: TRBV6-6
CDR3: CASSYEHNYGYTF
DNA: TGTGCCAGCAGTTACGAACATAACTATGGCTACACCTTC

J: TRBJ1-2
size: NA
D: NA
V: TRBV6-5
CDR3: CASSNQQVNGYTF
DNA: TGTGCCAGCAGTAATCAACAGGTGAATGGCTACACCTTC

J: TRBJ1-1
size: NA
D: TRBD1
V: TRBV7-6
CDR3: CASSSGTGVYTEAFF
DNA: TGTGCCAGCAGCTCAGGGACAGGGGTTTACACTGAAGCTTTCTTT

J: TRBJ1-3
size: few
D: NA
V: TRBV2
CDR3: CASSRDMFSGNTIYF
DNA: TGTGCCAGCAGTCGGGACATGTTCTCTGGAAACACCATATATTTT

J: TRBJ2-2
size: NA
D: NA
V: TRBV5-1
CDR3: CASSLLETGELFF
DNA: TGCGCCAGCAGCTTGTTAGAAACCGGGGAGCTGTTTTTT

J: TRBJ1-5
size: NA
D: TRBD1
V: TRBV6-5
CDR3: CASRTGGPGQPQHF
DNA: TGTGCCAGCAGAACAGGGGGGCCGGGACAGCCCCAGCATTTT

J: TRBJ2-3
size: NA
D: TRBD1
V: TRBV6-1
CDR3: CASSRQGRDTQYF
DNA: TGTGCCAGCAGTCGACAGGGACGGGATACGCAGTATTTT

J: TRBJ1-2
size: NA
D: NA
V: TRBV6-5
CDR3: CASSYSRVTYGYTF
DNA: TGTGCCAGCAGTTACTCCCGGGTTACCTATGGCTACACCTTC

J: TRBJ2-1
size: NA
D: TRBD2
V: TRBV7-3
CDR3: CASSPEEREGNEQFF
DNA: TGTGCCAGCAGCCCCGAGGAGCGGGAGGGGAATGAGCAGTTCTTC

J: TRBJ1-6
size: NA
D: TRBD1
V: TRBV13
CDR3: CASSSRTGSSPLHF
DNA: TGTGCCAGCAGCTCCCGGACAGGGAGCTCACCCCTCCACTTT

J: TRBJ1-1
size: few
D: NA
V: TRBV11-2
CDR3: CASSLAAEAFF
DNA: TGTGCCAGCAGCTTAGCGGCTGAAGCTTTCTTT

J: TRBJ2-7
size: once
D: TRBD1
V: TRBV14
CDR3: CASSQTGTGAYEQYF
DNA: TGTGCCAGCAGCCAAACCGGGACAGGGGCGTACGAGCAGTACTTC

J: TRBJ2-7
size: NA
D: NA
V: TRBV7-8
CDR3: CASSLARTPASREQYF
DNA: TGTGCCAGCAGCTTAGCAAGGACTCCCGCGTCGAGGGAGCAGTACTTC

J: TRBJ1-2
size: NA
D: NA
V: TRBV7-9
CDR3: CASSLGTNNGYTF
DNA: TGTGCCAGCAGCTTAGGAACCAACAATGGCTACACCTTC

J: TRBJ1-2
size: NA
D: NA
V: TRBV5-5
CDR3: CASSSGWGRNGYTF
DNA: TGTGCCAGCAGCAGTGGGTGGGGGAGGAATGGCTACACCTTC

J: TRBJ2-7
size: NA
D: TRBD1
V: TRBV5-1
CDR3: CASSHDREYYEQYF
DNA: TGCGCCAGCAGCCACGACAGGGAATACTACGAGCAGTACTTC

J: TRBJ1-5
size: NA
D: TRBD1
V: TRBV27
CDR3: CASSLGQGHQPQHF
DNA: TGTGCCAGCAGTTTAGGACAGGGCCATCAGCCCCAGCATTTT

J: TRBJ2-3
size: NA
D: TRBD2
V: TRBV9
CDR3: CASSVLAGDTQYF
DNA: TGTGCCAGCAGCGTCCTAGCGGGGGATACGCAGTATTTT

J: TRBJ1-2
size: few
D: NA
V: TRBV5-1
CDR3: CASSWRSGYGYTF
DNA: TGCGCCAGCAGCTGGCGGAGTGGATACGGCTACACCTTC

J: TRBJ2-1
size: once
D: TRBD2
V: TRBV4-2
CDR3: CASSQDGGERFNEQFF
DNA: TGTGCCAGCAGCCAAGATGGGGGGGAGAGGTTCAATGAGCAGTTCTTC

J: TRBJ2-7
size: NA
D: TRBD1
V: TRBV6-1
CDR3: CASSDRGPYEQYF
DNA: TGTGCCAGCTCGGACAGGGGCCCCTACGAGCAGTACTTC

J: TRBJ1-1
size: few
D: NA
V: TRBV7-8
CDR3: CASSPGGVGAFF
DNA: TGTGCCAGCAGCCCTGGCGGGGTAGGGGCTTTCTTT